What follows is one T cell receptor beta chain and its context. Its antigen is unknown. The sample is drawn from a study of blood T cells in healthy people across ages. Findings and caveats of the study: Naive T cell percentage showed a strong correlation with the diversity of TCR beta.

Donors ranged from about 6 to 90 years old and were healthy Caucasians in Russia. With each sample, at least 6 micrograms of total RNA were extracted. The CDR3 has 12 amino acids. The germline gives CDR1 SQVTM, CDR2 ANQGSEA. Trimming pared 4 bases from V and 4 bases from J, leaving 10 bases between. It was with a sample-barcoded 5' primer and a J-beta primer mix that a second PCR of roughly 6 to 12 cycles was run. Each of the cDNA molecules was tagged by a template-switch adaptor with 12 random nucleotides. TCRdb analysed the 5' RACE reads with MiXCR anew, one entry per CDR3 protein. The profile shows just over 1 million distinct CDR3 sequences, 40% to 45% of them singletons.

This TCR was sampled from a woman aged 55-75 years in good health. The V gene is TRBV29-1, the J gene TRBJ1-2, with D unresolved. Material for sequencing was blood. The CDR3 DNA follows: TGCAGCGTTGCTACGACGGCCTATGGCTACACCTTC. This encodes CSVATTAYGYTF.